Presented here are 18 T cell receptor beta chains from one specimen sequenced in a study of blood T cell repertoires in COVID-19. Assay used: immunoSEQ multiplex PCR; TCRdb lists only in-frame clones, some missing. The sample has roughly 230,000 clones, 80% to 90% seen once. Sequences were obtained from peripheral blood. Receptors were obtained from a woman in her 40s who had recovered from COVID-19.

The V and J genes are TRBV6-2 or TRBV6-3 and TRBJ2-7; TRBD2 is a possible D gene (5 bases). The CDR3 is 14 amino acids. V was cut by 2 bases and J by 4 bases, with 12 bases left in between. Germline V lookup: CDR1 MNHEY, CDR2 SVGEGT. CDR3 sequence reads: CASSYAGRGYEQYV. DNA for the CDR3: TGTGCCAGCAGTTACGCGGGTCGGGGATACGAGCAGTACGTC.

The chain links TRBV10-2 to TRBJ1-1; D uncertain. The V end was cut by 6 bases, the J end by 1 base, with 15 bases between. The CDR3 totals 15 residues. Looked up from germline, CDR1 is WSHSY and CDR2 is SAAADI. The CDR3 coding sequence is TGCGCCAGCAGAGCACGGAGGGATAGGAACACTGAAGCTTTCTTT. It is translated as CASRARRDRNTEAFF.

This clone occurred once. The J gene is TRBJ1-2, the V gene TRBV25-1; TRBD1 agrees at 7 bases. This CDR3 has 12 amino acids. Germline V gene lookup returns CDR1 MGHDK and CDR2 SYGVNS. Trimming removed 6 bases from V and 6 bases from J; junction bases left unmatched: 4. CDR3 region: CASRNRGHGYTF. The CDR3 bases are TGTGCCAGCAGGAACAGGGGCCATGGCTACACCTTC.

The chain couples TRBV5-4 to TRBJ2-3, with a tentative D call TRBD1 (6 bases). Germline V lookup: CDR1 SGHNT, CDR2 YYREEE (reference sequence). The ends were cut back, 3 bases at V and 6 bases at J, with 17 bases in the middle. The CDR3 consists of 15 residues. The CDR3 coding sequence is TGTGCCAGCAGCTCAGCAGGACAGCAGGAGGATACGCAGTATTTT. This encodes CASSSAGQQEDTQYF. Filled out from reference TRBV5-4 and TRBJ2-3, the complete variable domain reads ETGVTQSPTHLIKTRGQQVTLRCSSQSGHNTVSWYQQALGQGPQFIFQYYREEENGRGNFPPRFSGLQFPNYSSELNVNALELDDSALYLCASSSAGQQEDTQYFGPGTRLTVL.

The chain recombines TRBV18 with TRBJ2-7; D ambiguous. V was trimmed by 2 bases and J by 2 bases, leaving 10 bases between them. From germline, CDR1 is KGHSH and CDR2 LQKENI. The CDR3 runs 14 residues. The CDR3 loop is CASSPEVSAYEQYV. Written as DNA, the CDR3 is TGTGCCAGCTCACCAGAGGTTTCAGCCTACGAGCAGTACGTC.

This clone was seen more than once but under ten times. The chain couples TRBV3-1 (or the pseudogene TRBV3-2) to TRBJ1-2; D remains ambiguous. Germline CDR1 and CDR2: LGHDT and YNNKEL (reference sequence). There are 12 residues in the CDR3. Trimming shortened V by 3 bases and J by 5 bases, and 7 bases separated the two germline ends. The CDR3 region has the DNA TGTGCCAGCAGCCAGGAGGAGTATGGCTACACCTTC. Translating it yields CASSQEEYGYTF.

The V call is TRBV10-2, the J call TRBJ2-7; D perhaps matches TRBD2 (5 bases). The germline V and J ends were trimmed by 8 bases and 1 base, with 12 bases remaining between them. The germline V gene encodes CDR1 WSHSY and CDR2 SAAADI. CDR3 length: 13 amino acids. The CDR3 sequence is CASFDGESYEQYF. The CDR3 nucleotides read TGCGCCAGCTTTGACGGGGAATCCTACGAGCAGTACTTC.

The chain is built from TRBV30 and TRBJ2-2; 11 bases map to TRBD2. The germline V gene encodes CDR1 GTSNPN and CDR2 SVGIG (reference sequence). The CDR3 totals 16 residues. V gave up 2 bases and J gave up 4 bases; unmatched junction bases: 6. DNA of the CDR3: TGTGCCTGGAGTCCCGAACTAGCGGGGGTCACCGGGGAGCTGTTTTTT. Its translation is CAWSPELAGVTGELFF. The whole variable domain, filled in from reference TRBV30 and TRBJ2-2, reads SQTIHQWPATLVQPVGSPLSLECTVEGTSNPNLYWYRQAAGRGLQLLFYSVGIGQISSEVPQNLSASRPQDRQFILSSKKLLLSDSGFYLCAWSPELAGVTGELFFGEGSRLTVL.

The CDR3 region has the DNA TGTGCCAGCAGCTTCGGCGGGCGTAGCACAGATACGCAGTATTTT. As protein: CASSFGGRSTDTQYF. The V call is TRBV7-9, the J call TRBJ2-3, with a possible D match to TRBD2 (5 bases). CDR1 is SEHNR, CDR2 FQNEAQ, per germline (reference sequence). The V and J ends lost 3 bases and 0 bases respectively, with 10 bases between them. This CDR3 region has 15 residues.

This chain links TRBV15 with TRBJ2-1; 10 bases align to TRBD1. CDR1 and CDR2 from the germline V gene are LNHNV and YYDKDF (reference sequence). CDR3 length: 12 amino acids. V shed 4 bases, J shed 10 bases, and the junction held 1 base outside the gene matches. CDR3 in DNA: TGTGCCACCAGCATGGACAGGGGGGAGCAGTTCTTC. Translated: CATSMDRGEQFF.

The chain is built from TRBV9 and TRBJ1-1; no reliable D call. CDR1 and CDR2 from the germline V gene are SGDLS and YYNGEE. The V end lost 4 bases, the J end lost 10 bases, and 17 bases lay between the germline ends. The CDR3 totals 13 residues. The CDR3 protein is CASSPRLGKRAFF. For the CDR3, the DNA is TGTGCCAGCAGCCCCCGACTGGGTAAGAGAGCTTTCTTT.

The V call is TRBV5-6, the J call TRBJ2-5; D is unclear. CDR3 length equals 13 residues. V lost 4 bases and J lost 0, with 7 bases in between. Germline CDR1 is SGHDT and CDR2 is YYEEEE. In nucleotides, the CDR3 is TGTGCCAGCAGCGTTGACTACCAAGAGACCCAGTACTTC. Its protein is CASSVDYQETQYF.

This clone turned up a few times. The V call is TRBV7-9, the J call TRBJ2-5; 7 bases match TRBD2. Germline loops: CDR1 SEHNR, CDR2 FQNEAQ (reference sequence). The CDR3 is 15 residues long. V shed 1 base and J 5 bases; nucleotides not matched to a gene: 7. As DNA, the CDR3 is TGTGCCAGCAGCTTAGGTGGTAGCGGGTTCGAGACCCAGTACTTC. Translated, it gives CASSLGGSGFETQYF.

V and J are TRBV2 and TRBJ2-2, with TRBD2 matching 13 bases. Trimming removed 4 bases from V and 3 bases from J; junction bases left unmatched: 11. The length of the CDR3 is 19 residues. CDR1 and CDR2 from the germline V gene are SNHLY and FYNNEI. The CDR3 is CASSGGLAGEAVYTGELFF. CDR3 sequence (DNA): TGTGCCAGCAGTGGAGGACTAGCGGGGGAGGCGGTGTACACCGGGGAGCTGTTTTTT.

Comments on this clone: This same CDR3 is encoded by further DNA sequences in the sample. The V gene is TRBV10-3, the J gene TRBJ2-2; 7 bases match TRBD1. This CDR3 region has 14 residues. The ends lost 6 bases at V and 0 bases at J; junction bases unmatched: 1. CDR1 is ENHRY and CDR2 is SYGVKD in the germline V gene. The CDR3 coding sequence is TGTGCCATCAGGCAGGGGGCGAACACCGGGGAGCTGTTTTTT. Its protein is CAIRQGANTGELFF.

The rearrangement links TRBV12-5 to TRBJ1-1; 7 nucleotides align to TRBD1. Germline V CDR1 and CDR2: LGHNT, FRNRAP. The CDR3 consists of 17 residues. V gave up 0 bases and J gave up 1 base; unmatched junction bases: 8. This chain's CDR3 is CASGLVRTGQRNTEAFF. The CDR3 DNA is TGTGCTAGTGGTTTGGTCCGAACGGGACAGCGGAACACTGAAGCTTTCTTT.

The chain carries TRBV11-2 and TRBJ2-7, with 7 nucleotides matching TRBD1. Germline V gene lookup returns CDR1 SGHAT and CDR2 FQNNGV. This CDR3 is built from 13 residues. J gave up 3 bases and V 6 bases, and 5 bases lay outside the gene matches. The CDR3 DNA reads TGTGCCAGCAGTAGACAGGGAAGCTACGAGCAGTACTTC. It encodes CASSRQGSYEQYF.

The rearrangement uses TRBV10-3 and TRBJ2-3; tentative D call: TRBD2 (6 bases). Deletions cut 8 bases from V and 2 bases from J, with 14 bases between. CDR1 ENHRY and CDR2 SYGVKD come from the germline V gene. The CDR3 runs 14 residues. CDR3 nucleotides: TGTGCCATCCAGGCGGGAACAAACACAGATACGCAGTATTTT. It encodes CAIQAGTNTDTQYF.